Here is one T cell receptor (beta chain) with its context. This sample was included in a study of identical twins. The CDR3 loop spans 13 amino acids. Germline values: CDR1 SGHVS, CDR2 FQNEAQ. V lost 5 bases to trimming and J lost 9 bases; unmatched junction nucleotides: 6. From the 5' RACE reads, TCRdb called clonotypes with MiXCR, one entry per CDR3 protein. The sample lists more than 350,000 distinct CDR3 sequences; 7% to 9.5% were seen once. Material: naive T cells sorted from blood. The clonotype comes from a woman aged 45 to 65 in good health. The genes are TRBV7-8 and TRBJ1-2; 10 bases are shared with TRBD1. The CDR3 DNA reads as TGTGCCAGCAGCATAGACAGGGGGCGAAGCTACACCTTC. Its translation: CASSIDRGRSYTF.